This is a list of T cell receptor beta chains from one sample in a study of cytomegalovirus exposure and HLA in healthy donors. Some clones are missing from TCRdb's copy, which holds only in-frame ones; the method was immunoSEQ multiplex PCR. The table shows 60,000 to 75,000 clones, with roughly four fifths occurring only once. The sample comprised PBMCs. The receptors come from a woman younger than 45 in good health and CMV-seropositive. The CDR3 runs from the conserved cysteine through the conserved F or W. A D gene is named only where the DNA matches it firmly. Size is omitted from some rows. Given values are once, few, many or a class for expanded clones.

J gene | V gene | clone size | D gene | CDR3 protein | CDR3 DNA
TRBJ2-5 | TRBV7-6 | NA | NA | CASSPPNLETQYF | TGTGCCAGCAGCCCTCCTAACTTGGAGACCCAGTACTTC
TRBJ2-2 | TRBV28 | few | TRBD1 | CASSFRLQGTGELFF | TGTGCCAGCAGTTTCCGCCTACAGGGGACCGGGGAGCTGTTTTTT
TRBJ1-5 | TRBV7-9 | NA | NA | CASSLEGWGNQPQHF | TGTGCCAGCAGCTTAGAGGGGTGGGGCAATCAGCCCCAGCATTTT
TRBJ2-6 | TRBV18 | NA | NA | CASSPKMAGANVLTF | TGTGCCAGCTCACCTAAGATGGCAGGGGCCAACGTCCTGACTTTC
TRBJ1-5 | TRBV2 | NA | TRBD1 | CASSPTGKKVQPQHF | TGTGCCAGCAGTCCGACAGGGAAAAAGGTTCAGCCCCAGCATTTT
TRBJ2-1 | TRBV7-8 | NA | NA | CASSPHSLMWAYNEQFF | TGTGCCAGCAGCCCGCACTCCCTAATGTGGGCTTATAATGAGCAGTTCTTC
TRBJ1-3 | TRBV2 | NA | NA | CASTLGRGGDTIYF | TGTGCCAGCACCCTTGGCCGTGGAGGGGACACCATATATTTT
TRBJ1-5 | TRBV30 | NA | NA | CAWSDQGARMQPQHF | TGTGCCTGGAGTGACCAAGGGGCAAGAATGCAGCCCCAGCATTTT
TRBJ2-7 | TRBV6-6 | once | NA | CASSYPAGTSGEQYF | TGTGCCAGCAGTTACCCCGCCGGGACATCCGGCGAGCAGTACTTC
TRBJ2-1 | TRBV4-3 | NA | NA | CASSLGLKLLNEQFF | TGCGCCAGCAGCCTAGGACTGAAGTTACTCAATGAGCAGTTCTTC
TRBJ1-2 | TRBV7-9 | NA | TRBD1 | CASSFHGTGLLVGYTF | TGTGCCAGCAGCTTCCACGGGACAGGGTTGTTGGTTGGCTACACCTTC
TRBJ1-5 | TRBV6-6 | few | NA | CASSYVTENQPQHF | TGTGCCAGCAGTTACGTCACAGAAAATCAGCCCCAGCATTTT
TRBJ2-7 | TRBV7-2 | NA | NA | CASSLLPDFSYEQYF | TGTGCCAGCAGCTTACTGCCAGATTTCTCCTACGAGCAGTACTTC
TRBJ1-3 | TRBV7-9 | NA | NA | CASSFGRLNTIYF | TGTGCCAGCAGCTTTGGCAGATTAAACACCATATATTTT
TRBJ1-2 | TRBV6-1 | once | NA | CASSAQSGANYGYTF | TGTGCCAGCAGTGCCCAATCGGGAGCTAACTATGGCTACACCTTC
TRBJ2-7 | TRBV6-5 | NA | TRBD2 | CASSGAGVGYEQYF | TGTGCCAGCAGCGGAGCGGGAGTAGGGTACGAGCAGTACTTC
TRBJ2-3 | TRBV20-1 | NA | NA | CSARISHTQYF | TGCAGTGCTAGAATCTCCCATACGCAGTATTTT
TRBJ1-5 | TRBV6-6 | NA | NA | CASSSGGTHSNQPQHF | TGTGCCAGCAGTTCGGGGGGGACTCATAGCAATCAGCCCCAGCATTTT
TRBJ2-7 | TRBV6-1 | NA | TRBD1 | CASREPGQGTYEQYF | TGTGCCAGCAGGGAACCGGGACAGGGGACCTACGAGCAGTACTTC
TRBJ1-5 | TRBV27 | NA | NA | CASSLFDRKAQHF | TGTGCCAGCAGTCTCTTCGACAGGAAAGCTCAGCATTTT
TRBJ1-1 | TRBV7-9 | NA | NA | CASSLAPRGHTEAFF | TGTGCCAGCAGCTTAGCCCCCAGGGGACACACTGAAGCTTTCTTT
TRBJ2-1 | TRBV7-6 | NA | NA | CASSEATYNEQFF | TGTGCCAGCAGCGAGGCCACTTACAATGAGCAGTTCTTC
TRBJ1-1 | TRBV27 | NA | NA | CASSQGSTEAFF | TGTGCCAGCAGTCAGGGGTCCACTGAAGCTTTCTTT